What follows are 5 T cell receptor beta chains derived from one specimen sequenced in a study of PD-1 blockade in mismatch repair-deficient tumors. Here immunoSEQ multiplex PCR was the method, and the copy in TCRdb shows in-frame clones only, minus some. The data contain about 39,000 clones, approximately 88% of them seen just once; the ten biggest clones take up 1% to 1.4%. The sequences come from PBMCs, collected about 40 weeks after starting pembrolizumab. These TCRs come from an adult with mismatch repair-deficient cancer.

This clone appeared once. This chain connects TRBV11-3 to TRBJ2-3, with D possibly being TRBD2 (6 bases). CDR3 length equals 18 residues. Germline V lookup: CDR1 SGHNT, CDR2 YENEEA. V was pared by 1 base and J by 5 bases, with 22 bases between. The CDR3 is CASSLVSLPGVQEDTQYF. The CDR3 region has the DNA TGTGCCAGCAGCTTAGTCTCGCTCCCGGGAGTACAAGAAGATACGCAGTATTTT.

The genes are TRBV7-9 and TRBJ2-7; D possibly corresponds to TRBD2 (5 bases). The germline V gene encodes CDR1 SEHNR and CDR2 FQNEAQ (reference sequence). This CDR3 comprises 15 residues. Trimming cost V 7 bases and J 4 bases, with 20 bases left between them. CDR3 loop: CASTRTAGPPYEQYF. The CDR3 region has the DNA TGTGCCAGCACCCGTACCGCGGGTCCCCCGTACGAGCAGTACTTC.

The chain combines TRBV25-1 with TRBJ1-6; possible D gene TRBD1, 6 bases. The CDR3 has 14 residues. The germline V gene encodes CDR1 MGHDK and CDR2 SYGVNS. Trimming removed 3 bases from V and 7 bases from J, with 10 bases in between. CDR3 residues: CASSDGQWNSPLHF. The DNA for the CDR3 is TGTGCCAGCAGTGATGGACAGTGGAATTCACCCCTCCACTTT.

The chain combines TRBV11-2 with TRBJ2-7; a possible D gene is TRBD1 (6 bases). Germline lookup yields CDR1 SGHAT and CDR2 FQNNGV. V lost 5 bases, J lost 0 bases, and 17 bases lay in between. The CDR3 totals 16 residues. Here the CDR3 reads CASSRTAGTHSYEQYF. The CDR3 DNA reads TGTGCCAGCAGCCGAACAGCCGGGACACACTCCTACGAGCAGTACTTC.

The chain uses TRBV9 and TRBJ1-5; D is possibly TRBD1 (6 bases). The CDR3 is made up of 14 amino acids. Trimming shortened V by 7 bases and J by 3 bases, and 14 bases separated the two germline ends. Germline V gives CDR1 SGDLS, CDR2 YYNGEE. The CDR3 is CASGRGMDNQPQHF. For the CDR3, the DNA is TGTGCCAGCGGCAGGGGAATGGACAATCAGCCCCAGCATTTT. The full variable domain, in which reference TRBV9 and TRBJ1-5 provide the parts outside the CDR3, is DSGVTQTPKHLITATGQRVTLRCSPRSGDLSVYWYQQSLDQGLQFLIQYYNGEERAKGNILERFSAQQFPDLHSELNLSSLELGDSALYFCASGRGMDNQPQHFGDGTRLSIL.